This T cell receptor beta chain was observed in a study of OX40 agonist ivuxolimab in advanced cancers. Study in general: There were three patients with partial responses, one having hepatocellular carcinoma and two cutaneous melanoma.

Trimming took off 5 bases at V and 4 bases at J, with 5 bases between the two ends. CDR1 and CDR2 (germline): SGHAT, FQNNGV. CDR3 length: 11 amino acids. TCRdb's copy holds only in-frame clones and misses some; the assay was immunoSEQ multiplex PCR. The table has under 100,000 clones, roughly 92% seen once. The chain carries TRBV11-2 and TRBJ2-5; no firm D call. The sequencing used CD4+ or CD8+ T cells sorted from blood, collected in a trial of the OX40 agonist ivuxolimab. The clonotype was recovered from an adult with an advanced solid tumor such as melanoma, head and neck, liver or kidney cancer. The CDR3 bases are TGTGCCAGCAGCCGATTAGAGACCCAGTACTTC. Encoded protein: CASSRLETQYF.